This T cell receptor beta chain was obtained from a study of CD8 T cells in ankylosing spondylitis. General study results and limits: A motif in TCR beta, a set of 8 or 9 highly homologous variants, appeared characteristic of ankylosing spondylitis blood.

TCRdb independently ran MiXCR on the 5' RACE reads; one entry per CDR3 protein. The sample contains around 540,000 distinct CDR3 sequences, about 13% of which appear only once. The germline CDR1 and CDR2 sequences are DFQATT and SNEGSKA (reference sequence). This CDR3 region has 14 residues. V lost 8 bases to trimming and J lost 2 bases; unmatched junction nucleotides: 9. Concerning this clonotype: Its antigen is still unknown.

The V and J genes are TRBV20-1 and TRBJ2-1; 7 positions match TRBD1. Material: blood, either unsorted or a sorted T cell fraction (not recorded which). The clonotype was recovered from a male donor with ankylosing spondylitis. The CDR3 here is CSPSGTDAYNEQFF. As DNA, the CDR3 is TGCAGTCCGTCCGGGACAGACGCCTACAATGAGCAGTTCTTC.